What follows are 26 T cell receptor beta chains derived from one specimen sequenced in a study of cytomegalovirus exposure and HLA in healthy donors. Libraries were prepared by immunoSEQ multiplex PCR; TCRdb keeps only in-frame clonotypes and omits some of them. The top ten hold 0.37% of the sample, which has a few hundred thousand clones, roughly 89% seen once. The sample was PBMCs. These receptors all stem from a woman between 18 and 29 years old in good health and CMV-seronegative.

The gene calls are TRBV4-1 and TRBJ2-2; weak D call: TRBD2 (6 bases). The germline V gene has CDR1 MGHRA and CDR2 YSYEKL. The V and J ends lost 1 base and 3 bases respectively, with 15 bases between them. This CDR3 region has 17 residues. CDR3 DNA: TGCGCCAGCAGCCAAGTAACTGGGAGGTTACACACCGGGGAGCTGTTTTTT. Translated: CASSQVTGRLHTGELFF.

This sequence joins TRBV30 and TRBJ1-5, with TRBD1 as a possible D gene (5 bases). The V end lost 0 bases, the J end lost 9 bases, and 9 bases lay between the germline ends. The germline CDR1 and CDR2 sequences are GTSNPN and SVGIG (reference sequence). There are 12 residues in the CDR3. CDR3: CAWSVTQGPQHF. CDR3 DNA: TGTGCCTGGAGTGTAACTCAGGGGCCCCAGCATTTT.

CDR3 DNA: TGTGCCAGCAGTGTTGGACAGGGTGCTGGGGCCAACGTCCTGACTTTC. Translating it yields CASSVGQGAGANVLTF. The genes are TRBV28 and TRBJ2-6; the match to TRBD1 covers 8 bases. Per the germline V gene, CDR1 is MDHEN and CDR2 is SYDVKM. The ends lost 5 bases at V and 2 bases at J; junction bases unmatched: 5. This CDR3 has 16 residues. Filled out from reference TRBV28 and TRBJ2-6, the complete variable domain reads DVKVTQSSRYLVKRTGEKVFLECVQDMDHENMFWYRQDPGLGLRLIYFSYDVKMKEKGDIPEGYSVSREKKERFSLILESASTNQTSMYLCASSVGQGAGANVLTFGAGSRLTVL.

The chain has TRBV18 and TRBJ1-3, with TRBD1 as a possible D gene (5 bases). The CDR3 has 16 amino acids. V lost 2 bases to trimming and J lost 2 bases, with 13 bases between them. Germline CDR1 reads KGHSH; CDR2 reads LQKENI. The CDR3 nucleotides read TGTGCCAGCTCACCAGAGGAGGGGCTCCCTGGAAACACCATATATTTT. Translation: CASSPEEGLPGNTIYF. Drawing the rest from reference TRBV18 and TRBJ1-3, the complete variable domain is NAGVMQNPRHLVRRRGQEARLRCSPMKGHSHVYWYRQLPEEGLKFMVYLQKENIIDESGMPKERFSAEFPKEGPSILRIQQVVRGDSAAYFCASSPEEGLPGNTIYFGEGSWLTVV.

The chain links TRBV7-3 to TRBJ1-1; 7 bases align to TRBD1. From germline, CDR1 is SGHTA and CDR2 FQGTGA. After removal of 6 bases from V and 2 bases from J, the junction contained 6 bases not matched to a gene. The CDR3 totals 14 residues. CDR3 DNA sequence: TGTGCCAGCAGATCTGGGACAGACAACACTGAAGCTTTCTTT. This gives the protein CASRSGTDNTEAFF.

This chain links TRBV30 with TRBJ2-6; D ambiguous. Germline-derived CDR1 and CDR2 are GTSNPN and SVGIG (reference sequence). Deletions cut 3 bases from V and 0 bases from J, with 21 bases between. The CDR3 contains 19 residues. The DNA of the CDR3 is TGTGCCTGGAGATCCAAGTGGTCCGAGCGCCTCTCTGGGGCCAACGTCCTGACTTTC. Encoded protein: CAWRSKWSERLSGANVLTF. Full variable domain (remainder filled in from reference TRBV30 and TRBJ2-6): SQTIHQWPATLVQPVGSPLSLECTVEGTSNPNLYWYRQAAGRGLQLLFYSVGIGQISSEVPQNLSASRPQDRQFILSSKKLLLSDSGFYLCAWRSKWSERLSGANVLTFGAGSRLTVL.

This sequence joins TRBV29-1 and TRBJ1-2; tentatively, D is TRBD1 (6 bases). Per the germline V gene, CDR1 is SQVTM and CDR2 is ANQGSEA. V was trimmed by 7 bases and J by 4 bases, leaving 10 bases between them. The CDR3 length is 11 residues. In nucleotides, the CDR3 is TGCAGCGCGGACAGTAGCTATGGCTACACCTTC. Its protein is CSADSSYGYTF.

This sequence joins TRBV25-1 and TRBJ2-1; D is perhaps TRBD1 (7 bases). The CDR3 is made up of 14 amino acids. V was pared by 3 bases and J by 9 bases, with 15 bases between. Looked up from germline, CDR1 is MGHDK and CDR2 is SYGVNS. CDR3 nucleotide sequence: TGTGCCAGCAGTGAGACAGGGTTCGGGAGTGAGCAGTTCTTC. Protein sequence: CASSETGFGSEQFF.

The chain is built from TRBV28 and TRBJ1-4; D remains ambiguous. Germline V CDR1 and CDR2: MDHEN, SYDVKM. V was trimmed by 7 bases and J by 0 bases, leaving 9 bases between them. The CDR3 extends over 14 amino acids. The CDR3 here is CASMGLATNEKLFF. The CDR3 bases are TGTGCCAGCATGGGCCTTGCAACTAATGAAAAACTGTTTTTT.

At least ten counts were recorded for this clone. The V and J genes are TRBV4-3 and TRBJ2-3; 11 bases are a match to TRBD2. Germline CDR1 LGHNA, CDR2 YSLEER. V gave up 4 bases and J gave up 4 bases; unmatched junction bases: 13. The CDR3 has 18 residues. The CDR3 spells CASSRTLISGGAADTQYF. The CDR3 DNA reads TGCGCCAGCAGCCGCACCCTGATTAGCGGGGGGGCGGCAGATACGCAGTATTTT.

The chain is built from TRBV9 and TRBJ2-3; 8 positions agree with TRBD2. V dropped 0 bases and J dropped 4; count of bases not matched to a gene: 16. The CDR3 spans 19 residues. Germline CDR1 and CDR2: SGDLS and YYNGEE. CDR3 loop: CASSVASGGHKKKADTQYF. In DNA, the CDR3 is TGTGCCAGCAGCGTAGCGAGCGGGGGACACAAAAAAAAAGCAGATACGCAGTATTTT.

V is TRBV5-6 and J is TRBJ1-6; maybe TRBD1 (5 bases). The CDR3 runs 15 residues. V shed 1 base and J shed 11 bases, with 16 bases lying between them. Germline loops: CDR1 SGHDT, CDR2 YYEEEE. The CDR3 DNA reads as TGTGCCAGCAGCTTGAACAGGCCCCCGGGTACACCCCTCCACTTT. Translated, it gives CASSLNRPPGTPLHF.

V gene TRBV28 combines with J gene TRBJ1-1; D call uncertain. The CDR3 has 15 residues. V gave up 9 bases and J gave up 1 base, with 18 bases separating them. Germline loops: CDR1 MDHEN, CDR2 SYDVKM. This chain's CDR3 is CASPSGRETNTEAFF. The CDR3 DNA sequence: TGTGCCAGTCCCTCGGGTAGGGAGACGAACACTGAAGCTTTCTTT.

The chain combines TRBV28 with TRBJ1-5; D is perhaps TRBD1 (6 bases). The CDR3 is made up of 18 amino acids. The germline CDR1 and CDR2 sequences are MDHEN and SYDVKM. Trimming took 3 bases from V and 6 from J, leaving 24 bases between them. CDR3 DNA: TGTGCCAGCAGTTTTGAATATCCCAAGACAGGCCAGGCTCAGCCCCAGCATTTT. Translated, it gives CASSFEYPKTGQAQPQHF.

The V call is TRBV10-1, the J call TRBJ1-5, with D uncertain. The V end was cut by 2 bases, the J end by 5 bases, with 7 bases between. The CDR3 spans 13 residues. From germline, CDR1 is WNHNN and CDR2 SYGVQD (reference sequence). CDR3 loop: CASSENSYQPQHF. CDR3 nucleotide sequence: TGCGCCAGCAGTGAGAACAGCTATCAGCCCCAGCATTTT.

CDR3 bases: TGTGCCAGCAGCTTAGTCGTTAGACAGGGGGATTCACCCCTCCACTTT. It encodes CASSLVVRQGDSPLHF. This chain uses TRBV7-2 with TRBJ1-6; 9 bases map to TRBD1. CDR3 size: 16 residues. Germline CDR1 is SGHTA and CDR2 is FQGNSA. Unmatched junction bases numbered 6, after V lost 1 base and J lost 8 bases.

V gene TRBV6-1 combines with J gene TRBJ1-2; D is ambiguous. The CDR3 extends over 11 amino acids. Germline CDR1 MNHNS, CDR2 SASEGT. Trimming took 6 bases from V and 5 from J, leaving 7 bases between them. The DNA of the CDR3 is TGTGCCAGCAGGACACCTTATGGCTACACCTTC. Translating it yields CASRTPYGYTF.

CDR3 region: CASSLDRGGETQYF. Written as DNA, the CDR3 is TGCGCCAGCAGCCTGGACAGGGGGGGCGAGACCCAGTACTTC. V is TRBV5-1 and J is TRBJ2-5, with 10 bases that match TRBD1. J was trimmed by 5 bases and V by 4 bases; bases with no gene match: 5. The germline V gene has CDR1 SGHRS and CDR2 YFSETQ. The CDR3 consists of 14 residues.

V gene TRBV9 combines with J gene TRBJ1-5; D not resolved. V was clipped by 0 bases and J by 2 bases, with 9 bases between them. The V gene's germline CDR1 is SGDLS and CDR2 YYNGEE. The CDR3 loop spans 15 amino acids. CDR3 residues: CASSVGVSGNQPQHF. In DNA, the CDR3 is TGTGCCAGCAGCGTAGGGGTAAGCGGCAATCAGCCCCAGCATTTT. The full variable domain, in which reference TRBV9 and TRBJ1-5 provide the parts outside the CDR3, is DSGVTQTPKHLITATGQRVTLRCSPRSGDLSVYWYQQSLDQGLQFLIQYYNGEERAKGNILERFSAQQFPDLHSELNLSSLELGDSALYFCASSVGVSGNQPQHFGDGTRLSIL.

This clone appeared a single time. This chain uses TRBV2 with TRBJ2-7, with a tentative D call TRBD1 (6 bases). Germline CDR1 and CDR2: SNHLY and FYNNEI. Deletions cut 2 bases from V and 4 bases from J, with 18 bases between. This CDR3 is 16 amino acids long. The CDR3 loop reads CASSEYPPRGSYEQYF. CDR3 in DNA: TGTGCCAGCAGTGAATATCCCCCTAGGGGGTCATACGAGCAGTACTTC.

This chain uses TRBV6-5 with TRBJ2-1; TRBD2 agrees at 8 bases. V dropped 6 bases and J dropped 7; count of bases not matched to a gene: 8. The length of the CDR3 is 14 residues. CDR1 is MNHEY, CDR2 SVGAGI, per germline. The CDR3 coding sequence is TGTGCCAGCAGAGGGGTAGCGGGGTGGAATGAGCAGTTCTTC. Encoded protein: CASRGVAGWNEQFF.

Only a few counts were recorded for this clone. CDR3 sequence: CASSRGRGTEAFF. CDR3 in DNA: TGTGCCAGTAGCAGGGGACGAGGGACTGAAGCTTTCTTT. This rearrangement joins TRBV19 to TRBJ1-1, with a tentative D call TRBD1 (6 bases). In germline, CDR1 is LNHDA, CDR2 SQIVND (reference sequence). The CDR3 runs to 13 residues. Between the trimmed V and J ends, which lost 6 bases and 5 bases, there was a span of 13 bases.

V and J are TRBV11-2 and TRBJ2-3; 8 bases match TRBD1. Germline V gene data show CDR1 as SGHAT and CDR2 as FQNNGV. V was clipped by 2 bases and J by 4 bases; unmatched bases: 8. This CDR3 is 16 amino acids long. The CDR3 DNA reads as TGTGCCAGCAGCTTAATTACAGGGGGTATCGCAGATACGCAGTATTTT. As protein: CASSLITGGIADTQYF.

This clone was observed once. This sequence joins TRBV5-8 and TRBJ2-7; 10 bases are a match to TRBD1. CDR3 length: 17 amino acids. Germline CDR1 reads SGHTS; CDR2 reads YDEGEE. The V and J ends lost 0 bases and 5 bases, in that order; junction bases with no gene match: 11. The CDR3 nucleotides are TGTGCCAGCAGCTTGGACTTGGGACAGGGGCTTGTTCACGAGCAGTACTTC. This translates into CASSLDLGQGLVHEQYF.

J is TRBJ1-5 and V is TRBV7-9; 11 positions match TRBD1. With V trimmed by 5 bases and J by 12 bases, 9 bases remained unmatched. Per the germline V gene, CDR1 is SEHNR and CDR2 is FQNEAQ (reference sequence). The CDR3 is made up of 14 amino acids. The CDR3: CASSIGQGATSQHF. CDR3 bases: TGTGCCAGCAGCATAGGACAGGGGGCCACAAGCCAGCATTTT.

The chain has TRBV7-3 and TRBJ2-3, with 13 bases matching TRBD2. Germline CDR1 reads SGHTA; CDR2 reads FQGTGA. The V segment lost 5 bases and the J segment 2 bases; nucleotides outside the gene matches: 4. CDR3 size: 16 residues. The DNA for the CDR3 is TGTGCCAGCAGCCCGGGACTAGCGGGGAACACAGATACGCAGTATTTT. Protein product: CASSPGLAGNTDTQYF.